This T cell receptor beta chain is drawn from a study of T cell changes during pregnancy in multiple sclerosis. Libraries were prepared by immunoSEQ multiplex PCR; TCRdb keeps only in-frame clonotypes and omits some of them. The sample lists some 85,000 clones, about 95% seen once, with about 1.2% in the top ten. V was clipped by 4 bases and J by 8 bases; unmatched bases: 7. The CDR3 covers 12 residues. The germline V gene has CDR1 SQVTM and CDR2 ANQGSEA. V usage is TRBV29-1 and J usage is TRBJ1-2; TRBD1 aligns across 7 bases. Sequences were derived from peripheral blood, sampled in the second trimester of pregnancy. This clonotype originated in a female donor with multiple sclerosis, enrolled in a pregnancy study. The CDR3 sequence is CSVGLTGKGYTF. CDR3 coding DNA: TGCAGCGTTGGACTGACAGGGAAAGGCTACACCTTC.